The present T cell receptor (beta chain) was sequenced within a study of T-cell reconstitution after alpha-beta-depleted transplantation in children. The TCRbeta library incorporated unique molecular identifiers. Each CDR3 protein gets one entry after TCRdb re-called the PCR reads with MiXCR. Among 80,000 to 95,000 distinct CDR3 sequences listed, 7.5% to 9.5% were seen once. This clonotype was detected many times. The V gene's germline CDR1 is DFQATT and CDR2 SNEGSKA (reference sequence). Trimming took off 3 bases at V and 6 bases at J, with 14 bases between the two ends. The CDR3 is 14 amino acids. The material was PBMCs from the stem cell graft donor, obtained from the stem cell graft. The source of this sequence is a human donor who donated a stem cell graft to a child with congenital amegakaryocytic thrombocytopenia. The V gene is TRBV20-1, the J gene TRBJ1-4; D possibly corresponds to TRBD1 (6 bases). CDR3 sequence reads: CSARGGREDEKLFF. In DNA, the CDR3 is TGCAGTGCTAGGGGGGGCAGGGAGGATGAAAAACTGTTTTTT.